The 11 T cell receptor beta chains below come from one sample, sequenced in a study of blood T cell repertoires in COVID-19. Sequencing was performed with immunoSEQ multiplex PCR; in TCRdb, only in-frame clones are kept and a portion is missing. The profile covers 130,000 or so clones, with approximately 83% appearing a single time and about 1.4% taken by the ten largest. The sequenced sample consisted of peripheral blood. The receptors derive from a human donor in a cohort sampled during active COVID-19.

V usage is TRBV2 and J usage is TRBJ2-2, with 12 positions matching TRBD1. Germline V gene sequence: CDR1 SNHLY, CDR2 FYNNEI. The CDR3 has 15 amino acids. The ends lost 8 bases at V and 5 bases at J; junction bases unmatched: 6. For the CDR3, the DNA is TGTGCCAGCCTGCGGGGACAGGGGGCGACCGGGGAGCTGTTTTTT. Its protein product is CASLRGQGATGELFF.

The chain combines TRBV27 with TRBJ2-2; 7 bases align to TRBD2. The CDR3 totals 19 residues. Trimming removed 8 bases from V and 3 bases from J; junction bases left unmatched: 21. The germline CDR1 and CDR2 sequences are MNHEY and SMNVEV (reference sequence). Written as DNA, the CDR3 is TGTGCCAGCCAGGTCCGGGGGAGGGCCAAAGTGAAGGACACCGGGGAGCTGTTTTTT. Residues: CASQVRGRAKVKDTGELFF.

The CDR3 DNA reads TGCAGCGTTGAGGGAGCGGGGACTAGCACAGATACGCAGTATTTT. Translating it yields CSVEGAGTSTDTQYF. V and J are TRBV29-1 and TRBJ2-3, with TRBD2 identical over 7 bases. CDR1 and CDR2 from the germline V gene are SQVTM and ANQGSEA. The CDR3 is 15 residues long. V was clipped by 3 bases and J by 0 bases; unmatched bases: 6.

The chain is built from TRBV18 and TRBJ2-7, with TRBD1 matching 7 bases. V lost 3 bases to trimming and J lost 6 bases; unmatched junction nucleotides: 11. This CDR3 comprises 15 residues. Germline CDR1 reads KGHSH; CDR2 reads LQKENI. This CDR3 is CASSPKTGDPPEQYF. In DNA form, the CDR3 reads TGTGCCAGCTCACCGAAAACAGGGGACCCCCCCGAGCAGTACTTC. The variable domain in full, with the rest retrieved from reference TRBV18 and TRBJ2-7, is NAGVMQNPRHLVRRRGQEARLRCSPMKGHSHVYWYRQLPEEGLKFMVYLQKENIIDESGMPKERFSAEFPKEGPSILRIQQVVRGDSAAYFCASSPKTGDPPEQYFGPGTRLTVT.

The CDR3: CASTATGGYSPLHF. Here the CDR3 DNA reads TGTGCCAGCACCGCGACAGGGGGCTATTCACCCCTCCACTTT. The chain links TRBV6-5 to TRBJ1-6; 10 nucleotides line up with TRBD1. The CDR3 contains 14 residues. The V gene end was trimmed by 7 bases and the J gene end by 8 bases; junction bases not matched to a gene: 5. Looked up from germline, CDR1 is MNHEY and CDR2 is SVGAGI.

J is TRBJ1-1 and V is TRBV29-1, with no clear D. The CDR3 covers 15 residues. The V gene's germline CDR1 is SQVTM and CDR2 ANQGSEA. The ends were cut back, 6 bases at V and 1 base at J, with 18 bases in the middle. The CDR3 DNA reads TGCAGCGTCCCGAGGGAGGCCGAACAGAACACTGAAGCTTTCTTT. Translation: CSVPREAEQNTEAFF.

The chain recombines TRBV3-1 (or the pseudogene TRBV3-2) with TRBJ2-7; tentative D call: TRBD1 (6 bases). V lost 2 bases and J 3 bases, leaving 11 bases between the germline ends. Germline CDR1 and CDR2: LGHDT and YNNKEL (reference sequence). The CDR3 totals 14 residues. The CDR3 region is CASSQLDSNYEQYF. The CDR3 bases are TGTGCCAGCAGCCAACTGGACAGTAACTACGAGCAGTACTTC.

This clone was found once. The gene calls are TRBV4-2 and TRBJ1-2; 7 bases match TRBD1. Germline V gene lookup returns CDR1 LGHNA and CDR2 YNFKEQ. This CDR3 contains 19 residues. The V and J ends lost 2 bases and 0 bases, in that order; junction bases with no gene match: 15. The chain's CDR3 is CASSQPIGGQDLANYGYTF. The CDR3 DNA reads TGTGCCAGCAGCCAACCGATAGGCGGACAGGACCTAGCTAACTATGGCTACACCTTC.

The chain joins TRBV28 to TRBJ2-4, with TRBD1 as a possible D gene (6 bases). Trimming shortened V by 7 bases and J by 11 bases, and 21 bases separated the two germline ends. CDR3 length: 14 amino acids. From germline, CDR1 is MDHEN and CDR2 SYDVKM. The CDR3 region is CASTPARTVSFQYF. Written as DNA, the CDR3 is TGTGCCAGCACCCCTGCTAGGACAGTTTCTTTTCAGTACTTC.

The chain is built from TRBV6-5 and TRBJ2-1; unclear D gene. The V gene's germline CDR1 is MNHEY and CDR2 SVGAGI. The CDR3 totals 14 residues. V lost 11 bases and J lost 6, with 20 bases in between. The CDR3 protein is CAATPSRSGNEQFF. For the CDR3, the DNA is TGTGCCGCCACCCCGTCTAGGTCGGGCAATGAGCAGTTCTTC.

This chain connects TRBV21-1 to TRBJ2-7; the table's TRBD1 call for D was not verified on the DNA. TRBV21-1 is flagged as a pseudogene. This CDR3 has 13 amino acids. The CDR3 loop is CASSRGQGDEQYF. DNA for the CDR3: TGTGCCAGCAGCCGGGGACAGGGTGACGAGCAGTACTTC.